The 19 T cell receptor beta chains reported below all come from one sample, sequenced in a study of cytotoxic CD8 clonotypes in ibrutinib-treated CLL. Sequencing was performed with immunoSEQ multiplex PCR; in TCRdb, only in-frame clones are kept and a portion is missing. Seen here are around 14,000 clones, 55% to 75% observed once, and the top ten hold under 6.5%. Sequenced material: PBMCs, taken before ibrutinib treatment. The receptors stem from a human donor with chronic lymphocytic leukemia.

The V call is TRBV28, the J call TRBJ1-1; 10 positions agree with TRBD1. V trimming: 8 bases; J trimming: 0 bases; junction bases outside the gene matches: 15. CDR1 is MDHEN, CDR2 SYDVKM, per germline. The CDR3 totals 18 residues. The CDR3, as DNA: TGTGCCAGCCCGGCCGCGACAGGGGGCGGGGCGGTGAACACTGAAGCTTTCTTT. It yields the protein CASPAATGGGAVNTEAFF.

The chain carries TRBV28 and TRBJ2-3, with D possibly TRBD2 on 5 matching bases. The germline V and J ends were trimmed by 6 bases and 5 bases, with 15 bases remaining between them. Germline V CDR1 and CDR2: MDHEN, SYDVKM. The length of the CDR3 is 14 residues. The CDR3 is CASRSTREGDTQYF. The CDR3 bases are TGTGCCAGCAGATCTACCCGAGAGGGAGATACGCAGTATTTT.

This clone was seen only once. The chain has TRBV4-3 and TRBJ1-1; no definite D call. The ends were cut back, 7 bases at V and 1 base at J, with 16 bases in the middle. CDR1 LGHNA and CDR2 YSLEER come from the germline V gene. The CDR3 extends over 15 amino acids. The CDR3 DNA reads TGCGCCAGCAAAAGGGAATGGCAGGCGAACACTGAAGCTTTCTTT. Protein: CASKREWQANTEAFF.

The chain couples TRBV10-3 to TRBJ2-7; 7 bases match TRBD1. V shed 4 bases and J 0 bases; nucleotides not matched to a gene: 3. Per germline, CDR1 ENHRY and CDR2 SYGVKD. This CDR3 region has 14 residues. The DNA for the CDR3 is TGTGCCATCAGTGGAGGACAGGTCTCCTACGAGCAGTACTTC. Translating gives CAISGGQVSYEQYF.

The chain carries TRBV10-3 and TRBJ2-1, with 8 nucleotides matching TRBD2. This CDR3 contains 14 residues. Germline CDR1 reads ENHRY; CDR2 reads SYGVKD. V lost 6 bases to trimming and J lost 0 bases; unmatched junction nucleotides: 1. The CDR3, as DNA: TGTGCCATCAGGAGCGGGAGCTCCTACAATGAGCAGTTCTTC. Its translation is CAIRSGSSYNEQFF.

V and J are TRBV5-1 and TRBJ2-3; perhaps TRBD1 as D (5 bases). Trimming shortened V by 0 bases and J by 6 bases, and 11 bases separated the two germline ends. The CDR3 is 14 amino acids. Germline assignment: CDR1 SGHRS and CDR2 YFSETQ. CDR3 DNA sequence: TGCGCCAGCAGCTTGGCCAGGGCCGACGATACGCAGTATTTT. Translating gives CASSLARADDTQYF.

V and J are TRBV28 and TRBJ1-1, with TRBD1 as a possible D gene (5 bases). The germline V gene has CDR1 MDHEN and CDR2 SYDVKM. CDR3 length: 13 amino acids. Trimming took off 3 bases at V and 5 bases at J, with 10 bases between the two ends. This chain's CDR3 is CASSLGGGTEAFF. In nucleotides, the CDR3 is TGTGCCAGCAGTTTGGGGGGTGGAACTGAAGCTTTCTTT.

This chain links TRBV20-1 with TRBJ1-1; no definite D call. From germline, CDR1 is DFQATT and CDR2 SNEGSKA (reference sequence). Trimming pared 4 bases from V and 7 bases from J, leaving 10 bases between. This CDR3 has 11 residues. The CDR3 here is CSAILLLEAFF. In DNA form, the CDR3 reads TGCAGTGCTATCCTCCTTCTTGAAGCTTTCTTT.

CDR3 sequence (DNA): TGTGCCAGCAGAACAGGGTTAGATACGCAGTATTTT. This gives the protein CASRTGLDTQYF. This chain joins TRBV27 and TRBJ2-3; tentative D call: TRBD1 (6 bases). Germline V gene sequence: CDR1 MNHEY, CDR2 SMNVEV (reference sequence). The CDR3 contains 12 residues. V gave up 6 bases and J gave up 5 bases, with 9 bases separating them.

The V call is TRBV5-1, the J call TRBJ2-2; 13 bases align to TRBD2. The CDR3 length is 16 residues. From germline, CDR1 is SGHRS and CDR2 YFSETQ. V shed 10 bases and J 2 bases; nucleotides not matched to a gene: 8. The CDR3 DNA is TGCGCCTCCCGGACTAGCGGGGGCCTCAACACCGGGGAGCTGTTTTTT. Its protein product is CASRTSGGLNTGELFF.

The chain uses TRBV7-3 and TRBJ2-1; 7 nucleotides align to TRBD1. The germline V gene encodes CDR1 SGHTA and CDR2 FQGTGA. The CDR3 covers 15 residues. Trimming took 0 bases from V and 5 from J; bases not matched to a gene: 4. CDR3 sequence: CASSLTGTENNEQFF. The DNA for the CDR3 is TGTGCCAGCAGCTTAACCGGGACAGAAAACAATGAGCAGTTCTTC. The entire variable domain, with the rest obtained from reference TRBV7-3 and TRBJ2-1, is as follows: GAGVSQTPSNKVTEKGKYVELRCDPISGHTALYWYRQSLGQGPEFLIYFQGTGAADDSGLPNDRFFAVRPEGSVSTLKIQRTERGDSAVYLCASSLTGTENNEQFFGPGTRLTVL.

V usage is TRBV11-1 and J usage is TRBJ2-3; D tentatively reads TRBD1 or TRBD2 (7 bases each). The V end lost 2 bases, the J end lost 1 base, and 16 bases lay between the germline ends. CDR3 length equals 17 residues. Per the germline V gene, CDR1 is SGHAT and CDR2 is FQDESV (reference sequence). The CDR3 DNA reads TGTGCCAGCAGCTTATCCAGGGGGGGGTATGGCACAGATACGCAGTATTTT. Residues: CASSLSRGGYGTDTQYF.

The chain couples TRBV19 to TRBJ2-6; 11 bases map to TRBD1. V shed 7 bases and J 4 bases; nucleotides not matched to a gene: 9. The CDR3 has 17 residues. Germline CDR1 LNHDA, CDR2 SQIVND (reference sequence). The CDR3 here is CASTLGTGGSGANVLTF. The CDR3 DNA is TGTGCCAGTACCCTTGGGACAGGGGGTTCCGGGGCCAACGTCCTGACTTTC.

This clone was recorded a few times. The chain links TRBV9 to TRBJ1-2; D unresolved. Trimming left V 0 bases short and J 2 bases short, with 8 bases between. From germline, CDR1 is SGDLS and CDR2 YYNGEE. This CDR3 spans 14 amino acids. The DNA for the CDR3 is TGTGCCAGCAGCGTAGGACTGATAAACTATGGCTACACCTTC. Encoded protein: CASSVGLINYGYTF.

The CDR3 loop is CAISAGTGEGNTIYF. CDR3 nucleotides: TGTGCCATCAGCGCCGGGACAGGGGAGGGAAACACCATATATTTT. V is TRBV10-3 and J is TRBJ1-3; 10 positions match TRBD1. V lost 6 bases and J lost 4; bases outside the gene matches: 6. Germline CDR1 is ENHRY and CDR2 is SYGVKD. CDR3 length: 15 amino acids.

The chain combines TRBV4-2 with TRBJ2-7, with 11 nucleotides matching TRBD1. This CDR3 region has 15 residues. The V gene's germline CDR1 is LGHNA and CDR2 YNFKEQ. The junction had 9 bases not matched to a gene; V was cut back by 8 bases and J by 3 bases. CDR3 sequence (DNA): TGTGCCAGCTCCTACAGGGGGACAGGGGGCTACGAGCAGTACTTC. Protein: CASSYRGTGGYEQYF.

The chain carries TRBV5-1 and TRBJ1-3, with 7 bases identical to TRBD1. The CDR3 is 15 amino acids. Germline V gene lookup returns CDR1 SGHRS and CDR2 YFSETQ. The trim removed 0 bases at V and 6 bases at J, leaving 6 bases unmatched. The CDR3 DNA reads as TGCGCCAGCAGCTTGGGGGGACAGTCCCTAAACACCATATATTTT. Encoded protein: CASSLGGQSLNTIYF. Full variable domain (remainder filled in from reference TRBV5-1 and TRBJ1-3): KAGVTQTPRYLIKTRGQQVTLSCSPISGHRSVSWYQQTPGQGLQFLFEYFSETQRNKGNFPGRFSGRQFSNSRSEMNVSTLELGDSALYLCASSLGGQSLNTIYFGEGSWLTVV.

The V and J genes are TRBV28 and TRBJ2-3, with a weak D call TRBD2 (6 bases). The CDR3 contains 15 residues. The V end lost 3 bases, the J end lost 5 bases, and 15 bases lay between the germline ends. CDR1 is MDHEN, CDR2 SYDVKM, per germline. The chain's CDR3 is CASSLGGLGLDTQYF. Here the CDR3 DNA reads TGTGCCAGCAGTTTGGGGGGTTTAGGTTTAGATACGCAGTATTTT. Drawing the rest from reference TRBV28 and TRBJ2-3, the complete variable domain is DVKVTQSSRYLVKRTGEKVFLECVQDMDHENMFWYRQDPGLGLRLIYFSYDVKMKEKGDIPEGYSVSREKKERFSLILESASTNQTSMYLCASSLGGLGLDTQYFGPGTRLTVL.

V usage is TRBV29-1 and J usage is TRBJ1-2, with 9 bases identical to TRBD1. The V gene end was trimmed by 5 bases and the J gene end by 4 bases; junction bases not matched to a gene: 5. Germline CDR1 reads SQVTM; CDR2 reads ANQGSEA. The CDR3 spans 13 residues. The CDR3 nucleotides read TGCAGCGTTCTTCGACAGGGGGGCTATGGCTACACCTTC. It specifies CSVLRQGGYGYTF.